This T cell receptor beta chain was recovered during a study of siplizumab effects on memory and regulatory T cells. This CDR3 contains 13 residues. The germline V gene encodes CDR1 SQVTM and CDR2 ANQGSEA. V gave up 6 bases and J gave up 5 bases; unmatched junction bases: 7. Unstimulated naive, memory, effector memory and TEMRA subsets from three donor pairs were sequenced. Clones were sequenced by immunoSEQ multiplex PCR, and TCRdb holds only the in-frame ones, with some missing. The sample contains roughly 26,000 clones, roughly 88% of which appear only once. General study findings and limits: Assignment to unstimulated subsets succeeded for only a minor fraction of the alloreactive clones. Under siplizumab, alloreactive sequences traced to unstimulated CD4+ memory cells were significantly reduced.

Concerning this clone itself: The antigen remains undetermined.

Sequences were obtained from memory CD4+ T cells sorted from blood. The sequence derives from a human donor in good health. This chain links TRBV29-1 with TRBJ2-5; 9 nucleotides align to TRBD1. As DNA, the CDR3 is TGCAGCGTGGACACCGGGACAGGGGAGACCCAGTACTTC. Translated: CSVDTGTGETQYF.